This T cell receptor beta chain was captured in a study of T cell responses to AZD1222 COVID-19 vaccine. Germline CDR1 and CDR2: GTSNPN and SVGIG (reference sequence). V was pared by 5 bases and J by 6 bases, with 13 bases of the junction left unmatched. The CDR3 sequence is 15 residues long. Some clones are missing from TCRdb's copy, which holds only in-frame ones; the method was immunoSEQ multiplex PCR. Of more than 70,000 clones detected, nearly 90% appear once; the ten largest clones hold approximately 1.6%. The sequence derives from an adult in good health. V and J are TRBV30 and TRBJ1-1, with 9 bases lining up with TRBD1. Here the sequenced sample was peripheral blood, taken on day 0 of AZD1222 vaccination. CDR3 sequence: CAWLPFNRGLSEAFF. The DNA for the CDR3 is TGTGCCTGGCTCCCGTTCAACAGGGGGCTGTCTGAAGCTTTCTTT.